This paragraph reports one T cell receptor beta chain. What it binds is not known. The source of the sample is a study of T cells after yellow fever vaccination. In TCRdb, the 5' RACE reads were re-called with MiXCR into one record per CDR3 protein. The sample holds roughly 400,000 distinct CDR3 sequences, 18% seen once. Study findings and constraints: The CD4 and CD8 compartments had a small share of their clonotypes in common.

There are 13 residues in the CDR3. The germline CDR1 and CDR2 sequences are DFQATT and SNEGSKA (reference sequence). V was clipped by 3 bases and J by 5 bases, with 11 bases between them. This rearrangement joins TRBV20-1 to TRBJ1-5; D gene ambiguous. The sequenced sample was PBMCs, obtained before the yellow fever booster vaccination. This clonotype originated in a man aged 18-30 years who received the YFV17D yellow fever vaccine. As DNA, the CDR3 is TGCAGTGCTAGCAAGGGTTCGGATCAGCCCCAGCATTTT. It specifies CSASKGSDQPQHF.